Following are 3 T cell receptor beta chains from one sample sequenced in a study of CD8+CD57+ T cells in acquired aplastic anemia (dated by TCRdb to the late 2010s). The data were produced on an Illumina HiSeq 2000. Genomic DNA served as template for TCR beta VDJ combination and CDR3 sequence profiling. TCRdb cleaned the public reads at Q25 with fastp, built clones with MiXCR and kept in-frame beta chains. Entries are consolidated by CDR3 protein sequence, retaining the most common genes and DNA. The sample records 130,000 or so distinct CDR3 sequences, roughly two fifths of which are singletons. 7.5% to 9.5% of the sample goes to the ten largest clones. Sequencing was done on a sample of sorted CD4+, CD8+, or CD8+CD57+ T cells (not recorded which) from PBMCs. The source is a human donor in good health, serving as a control.

This clonotype appeared many times. The chain combines TRBV2 with TRBJ2-1; TRBD2 agrees at 8 bases. Trimming took 7 bases from V and 8 from J; bases not matched to a gene: 13. The V gene's germline CDR1 is SNHLY and CDR2 FYNNEI. The CDR3 has 15 amino acids. The CDR3 reads CASTRWVAGMDEQFF. As DNA, the CDR3 is TGTGCCAGCACGAGGTGGGTAGCGGGGATGGATGAGCAGTTCTTC. Full variable domain (rest looked up from reference TRBV2 and TRBJ2-1): EPEVTQTPSHQVTQMGQEVILRCVPISNHLYFYWYRQILGQKVEFLVSFYNNEISEKSEIFDDQFSVERPDGSNFTLKIRSTKLEDSAMYFCASTRWVAGMDEQFFGPGTRLTVL.

Regarding this clonotype: This could be a read error, since a much larger clone is one nucleotide away. The gene calls are TRBV5-1 and TRBJ1-6, with D uncertain. CDR3 length equals 16 residues. In germline, CDR1 is SGHRS, CDR2 YFSETQ. DNA of the CDR3: TGCGCCAGCCGCTTTACGCCTAGCTCCTATAATTCACCCCTCCACTTT. Its translation is CASRFTPSSYNSPLHF. The whole variable domain, filled in from reference TRBV5-1 and TRBJ1-6, reads KAGVTQTPRYLIKTRGQQVTLSCSPISGHRSVSWYQQTPGQGLQFLFEYFSETQRNKGNFPGRFSGRQFSNSRSEMNVSTLELGDSALYLCASRFTPSSYNSPLHFGNGTRLTVT.

This clonotype came up many times. The chain links TRBV19 to TRBJ2-5, with 9 bases matching TRBD2. The CDR3 sequence is 14 residues long. Germline loops: CDR1 LNHDA, CDR2 SQIVND (reference sequence). The junction had 6 bases not matched to a gene; V was cut back by 4 bases and J by 6 bases. CDR3 in amino acids: CASSSGGASKTQYF. In DNA form, the CDR3 reads TGTGCCAGTAGTAGCGGGGGGGCCTCGAAGACCCAGTACTTC.